This entry lists 14 T cell receptor beta chains sequenced from one sample in a study of CD4+ T cells in melanoma. Repertoires were generated with immunoSEQ multiplex PCR, while TCRdb's copy carries only in-frame clones and drops some. The table has 15,000 to 20,000 clones, more than 65% seen once. The specimen was cells from a culture (not recorded whether cultured in vitro). The receptors come from a human donor with melanoma.

V and J are TRBV7-8 and TRBJ2-5; 11 bases match TRBD2. This CDR3 spans 16 amino acids. Losses at the gene ends were 6 bases for V and 5 bases for J; bases not matched to a gene: 11. The germline V gene encodes CDR1 SGHVS and CDR2 FQNEAQ. The CDR3: CASRASGGQGGETQYF. The CDR3 DNA reads TGTGCCAGCAGGGCTAGCGGGGGGCAAGGGGGGGAGACCCAGTACTTC.

The V and J genes are TRBV11-2 and TRBJ2-7; D might be TRBD1 or TRBD2, each matching 5 bases. The CDR3 covers 15 residues. The V end was cut by 0 bases, the J end by 5 bases, with 14 bases between. Germline V lookup: CDR1 SGHAT, CDR2 FQNNGV. The CDR3 DNA reads TGTGCCAGCAGCTTAGAAGGGACCCCGAGGCACGAGCAGTACTTC. Encoded protein: CASSLEGTPRHEQYF.

The CDR3 region is CASSGTGNYGYTF. The CDR3 DNA sequence: TGTGCCAGCAGCGGGACAGGGAACTATGGCTACACCTTC. The rearrangement links TRBV5-5 to TRBJ1-2; TRBD1 matches 9 bases. CDR3 length: 13 residues. V lost 4 bases and J lost 2; bases outside the gene matches: 0. From germline, CDR1 is SGHKS and CDR2 YYEKEE (reference sequence).

The chain is built from TRBV5-1 and TRBJ2-2; 7 nucleotides agree with TRBD1. Trimming took 3 bases from V and 0 from J; bases not matched to a gene: 5. The CDR3 is made up of 16 amino acids. Germline V gives CDR1 SGHRS, CDR2 YFSETQ. The CDR3: CASSWLTGPNTGELFF. The CDR3 nucleotides read TGCGCCAGCAGCTGGTTGACAGGGCCGAACACCGGGGAGCTGTTTTTT.

The chain carries TRBV18 and TRBJ1-2; maybe TRBD1 (5 bases). Germline V gives CDR1 KGHSH, CDR2 LQKENI. The CDR3 contains 14 residues. V lost 4 bases to trimming and J lost 3 bases, with 12 bases between them. CDR3 protein: CASSRGGKDYGYTF. In DNA form, the CDR3 reads TGTGCCAGCTCACGTGGGGGGAAAGACTATGGCTACACCTTC.

This chain connects TRBV2 to TRBJ1-4, with TRBD1 identical over 7 bases. The junction had 8 bases not matched to a gene; V was cut back by 7 bases and J by 3 bases. This CDR3 is 15 amino acids long. Germline V gene lookup returns CDR1 SNHLY and CDR2 FYNNEI. The CDR3, as DNA: TGTGCCAGCAATACCCTCGGGACAGCTAATGAAAAACTGTTTTTT. Its translation: CASNTLGTANEKLFF. The whole variable domain, filled in from reference TRBV2 and TRBJ1-4, reads EPEVTQTPSHQVTQMGQEVILRCVPISNHLYFYWYRQILGQKVEFLVSFYNNEISEKSEIFDDQFSVERPDGSNFTLKIRSTKLEDSAMYFCASNTLGTANEKLFFGSGTQLSVL.

The chain carries TRBV6-6 and TRBJ2-5; tentatively, D is TRBD2 (6 bases). The CDR3 is 14 residues long. The V gene lost 6 bases and the J gene lost 2 bases, with 13 bases spanning the gap. The germline V gene has CDR1 MNHNY and CDR2 SVGAGI (reference sequence). This CDR3 reads CASSGGKLQETQYF. CDR3 coding DNA: TGTGCCAGCAGCGGGGGAAAACTTCAAGAGACCCAGTACTTC.

The V gene is TRBV6-1, the J gene TRBJ2-1; D is unresolved. Trimming took off 2 bases at V and 3 bases at J, with 11 bases between the two ends. CDR1 is MNHNS, CDR2 SASEGT, per germline. The CDR3 totals 15 residues. The chain's CDR3 is CASSENPTVYNEQFF. CDR3 nucleotides: TGTGCCAGCAGTGAAAATCCGACGGTCTACAATGAGCAGTTCTTC.

The V call is TRBV7-2, the J call TRBJ1-2; D gene uncertain. The CDR3 runs 17 residues. Germline CDR1 SGHTA, CDR2 FQGNSA. Trimming removed 1 base from V and 4 bases from J, with 19 bases in between. CDR3 residues: CASSLGGSGTRGYGYTF. CDR3 nucleotide sequence: TGTGCCAGCAGCTTAGGTGGATCCGGAACACGGGGCTATGGCTACACCTTC.

The chain carries TRBV6-5 and TRBJ1-1; D might be TRBD1 (5 bases). Trimming shortened V by 6 bases and J by 0 bases, and 11 bases separated the two germline ends. CDR3 length: 14 amino acids. Germline CDR1 MNHEY, CDR2 SVGAGI. CDR3 sequence: CASRPGTVNTEAFF. CDR3 coding DNA: TGTGCCAGCAGGCCCGGGACGGTGAACACTGAAGCTTTCTTT.

This chain uses TRBV7-8 with TRBJ2-7, with TRBD1 as a possible D gene (6 bases). Germline V gene sequence: CDR1 SGHVS, CDR2 FQNEAQ. The CDR3 has 15 residues. Between the trimmed V and J ends, which lost 5 bases and 1 base, there was a span of 15 bases. The CDR3 bases are TGTGCCAGCAGCGTACAGGGTTCTATATCCTACGAGCAGTACTTC. Protein: CASSVQGSISYEQYF.

This chain connects TRBV9 to TRBJ1-1; 9 bases are a match to TRBD1. Unmatched junction bases numbered 8, after V lost 0 bases and J lost 11 bases. The CDR3 extends over 14 amino acids. Germline lookup yields CDR1 SGDLS and CDR2 YYNGEE. CDR3 residues: CASSVATTGGTAFF. DNA of the CDR3: TGTGCCAGCAGCGTAGCTACGACAGGGGGGACTGCTTTCTTT.

This clone was counted between two and nine times. The chain uses TRBV14 and TRBJ2-7, with D perhaps matching TRBD1 (6 bases). V shed 0 bases and J shed 4 bases, with 13 bases lying between them. CDR1 and CDR2 from the germline V gene are SGHDN and FVKESK. CDR3 length: 15 amino acids. The CDR3, as DNA: TGTGCCAGCAGCCAAGATAGGGCCAGGGGATACGAGCAGTACTTC. It translates to CASSQDRARGYEQYF.

V and J are TRBV9 and TRBJ2-7, with 12 bases lining up with TRBD1. CDR1 SGDLS and CDR2 YYNGEE come from the germline V gene. Trimming removed 0 bases from V and 4 bases from J; junction bases left unmatched: 20. The CDR3 consists of 21 residues. DNA for the CDR3: TGTGCCAGCAGCGTAGAAGGGTCCCGGGACAGGGGGCCGTTTGGCGTGTACGAGCAGTACTTC. It specifies CASSVEGSRDRGPFGVYEQYF. Full variable domain (missing parts from reference TRBV9 and TRBJ2-7): DSGVTQTPKHLITATGQRVTLRCSPRSGDLSVYWYQQSLDQGLQFLIQYYNGEERAKGNILERFSAQQFPDLHSELNLSSLELGDSALYFCASSVEGSRDRGPFGVYEQYFGPGTRLTVT.